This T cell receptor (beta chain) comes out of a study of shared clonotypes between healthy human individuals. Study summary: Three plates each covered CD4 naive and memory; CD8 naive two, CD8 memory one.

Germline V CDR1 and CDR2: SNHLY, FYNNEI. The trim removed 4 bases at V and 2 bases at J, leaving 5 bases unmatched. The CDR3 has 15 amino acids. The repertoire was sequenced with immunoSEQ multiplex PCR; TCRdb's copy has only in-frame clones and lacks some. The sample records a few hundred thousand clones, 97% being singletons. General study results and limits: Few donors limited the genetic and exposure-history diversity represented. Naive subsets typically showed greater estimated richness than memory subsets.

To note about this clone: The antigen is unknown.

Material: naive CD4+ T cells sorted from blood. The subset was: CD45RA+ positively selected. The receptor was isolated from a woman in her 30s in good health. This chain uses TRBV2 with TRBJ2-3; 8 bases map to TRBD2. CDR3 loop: CASSVTSGHTDTQYF. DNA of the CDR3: TGTGCCAGCAGTGTAACTAGCGGACACACAGATACGCAGTATTTT.